These 23 T cell receptor beta chains share one sample of origin, sequenced in a study of CD8 T cells in Susac syndrome. With random hexamers, reverse transcription was performed on about 0.45 to 1 ug of RNA. TCRdb recomputed calls from the immunoSEQ multiplex PCR reads with MiXCR, one row per CDR3 protein. This sample carries around 180,000 distinct CDR3 sequences, roughly 92% of them seen once, and the ten largest clones take approximately 0.09%. Material: CD4+ T cells from PBMCs. These TCRs come from a human donor with multiple sclerosis.

The rearrangement links TRBV27 to TRBJ1-5, with D unclear. The germline gives CDR1 MNHEY, CDR2 SMNVEV (reference sequence). The CDR3 contains 12 residues. The V gene lost 6 bases and the J gene lost 7 bases, with 10 bases spanning the gap. The chain's CDR3 is CASRGFGQPQHF. The DNA of the CDR3 is TGTGCCAGCAGAGGGTTTGGACAGCCCCAGCATTTT.

This clonotype has just one count. The V and J genes are TRBV4-1 and TRBJ1-1; 9 bases line up with TRBD1. The CDR3 sequence is 14 residues long. J gave up 8 bases and V 4 bases, and 8 bases lay outside the gene matches. Germline-derived CDR1 and CDR2 are MGHRA and YSYEKL. The CDR3 DNA sequence: TGCGCCAGCAGCCCCATACAGGGGGCTTCCGAAGCTTTCTTT. Protein sequence: CASSPIQGASEAFF.

The CDR3 region has the DNA TGTGCCACCAGTGACGGATGGGAGCCCCAGCATTTT. It yields the protein CATSDGWEPQHF. The rearrangement uses TRBV24-1 and TRBJ1-5; D unresolved. The CDR3 consists of 12 residues. From germline, CDR1 is KGHDR and CDR2 SFDVKD. V was pared by 4 bases and J by 8 bases, with 8 bases between.

This chain uses TRBV9 with TRBJ2-1; tentative D call: TRBD2 (5 bases). The length of the CDR3 is 13 residues. Trimming removed 0 bases from V and 9 bases from J, with 10 bases in between. Germline V gene sequence: CDR1 SGDLS, CDR2 YYNGEE. Here the CDR3 reads CASSVETAGEQFF. The CDR3 nucleotides read TGTGCCAGCAGCGTAGAAACGGCGGGTGAGCAGTTCTTC.

The V call is TRBV12-3 or TRBV12-4, the J call TRBJ2-5; 9 bases match TRBD2. V lost 5 bases, J lost 2 bases, and 6 bases stayed unmatched. The CDR3 sequence is 15 residues long. The CDR3 here is CASSQGGGEQETQYF. In DNA, the CDR3 is TGTGCCAGCAGTCAAGGCGGGGGGGAACAAGAGACCCAGTACTTC.

V gene TRBV30 combines with J gene TRBJ1-1; D uncertain. Per the germline V gene, CDR1 is GTSNPN and CDR2 is SVGIG (reference sequence). There are 11 residues in the CDR3. The ends were cut back, 2 bases at V and 0 bases at J, with 1 base in the middle. CDR3 sequence: CAWSMNTEAFF. In nucleotides, the CDR3 is TGTGCCTGGAGTATGAACACTGAAGCTTTCTTT.

The V gene is TRBV20-1, the J gene TRBJ2-1; 13 bases match TRBD2. The CDR3 consists of 18 residues. Looked up from germline, CDR1 is DFQATT and CDR2 is SNEGSKA (reference sequence). V dropped 0 bases and J dropped 2; count of bases not matched to a gene: 7. CDR3 amino acids: CSARDLLTSGRAYNEQFF. DNA for the CDR3: TGCAGTGCTAGAGATCTGCTCACTAGCGGGAGGGCCTACAATGAGCAGTTCTTC.

The count of this clonotype is one. V gene TRBV12-3 or TRBV12-4 combines with J gene TRBJ1-5; maybe TRBD1 (5 bases). Trimming removed 2 bases from V and 9 bases from J, with 17 bases in between. The CDR3 length is 15 residues. The CDR3 DNA sequence: TGTGCCAGCAGTTTACTCGCGGGGGGAGCAGGGCCCCAGCATTTT. Protein: CASSLLAGGAGPQHF.

This clonotype appeared once. This sequence joins TRBV15 and TRBJ2-3; D perhaps matches TRBD2 (5 bases). The CDR3 has 13 residues. Per the germline V gene, CDR1 is LNHNV and CDR2 is YYDKDF (reference sequence). Trimming took off 4 bases at V and 4 bases at J, with 9 bases between the two ends. The chain's CDR3 is CATSTRAADTQYF. In DNA, the CDR3 is TGTGCCACCAGCACAAGAGCGGCAGATACGCAGTATTTT.

This chain links TRBV7-9 with TRBJ2-7; D possibly matches TRBD1 or TRBD2 (7 bases each). Germline loops: CDR1 SEHNR, CDR2 FQNEAQ (reference sequence). Trimming shortened V by 5 bases and J by 8 bases, and 13 bases separated the two germline ends. This CDR3 has 12 amino acids. CDR3 sequence: CASSPGGGQQYF. DNA of the CDR3: TGTGCCAGCAGCCCAGGGGGGGGCCAGCAGTACTTC.

J is TRBJ2-1 and V is TRBV12-3 or TRBV12-4; a weak D match, TRBD1 (5 bases). The CDR3 is 15 amino acids. The ends were cut back, 1 base at V and 6 bases at J, with 13 bases in the middle. The CDR3 DNA sequence: TGTGCCAGCAGTTTAGGGACAAGGAAGGGCAATGAGCAGTTCTTC. Amino acids: CASSLGTRKGNEQFF.

This clonotype came up once. The genes are TRBV20-1 and TRBJ2-1; either TRBD1 or TRBD2 may fit D (5 bases each). The V end was cut by 7 bases, the J end by 4 bases, with 23 bases between. Germline V gene sequence: CDR1 DFQATT, CDR2 SNEGSKA (reference sequence). CDR3 length: 16 amino acids. For the CDR3, the DNA is TGCAGTGGGCTCGGGGATGACGTTGGGGCTTACAATGAGCAGTTCTTC. It codes for CSGLGDDVGAYNEQFF.

The chain carries TRBV3-1 and TRBJ1-1, with 9 bases fitting TRBD1. This CDR3 comprises 15 residues. From germline, CDR1 is LGHDT and CDR2 YNNKEL (reference sequence). Losses at the gene ends were 4 bases for V and 5 bases for J; bases not matched to a gene: 8. The CDR3 loop is CASSLGTGKGTEAFF. The CDR3 DNA follows: TGTGCCAGCAGCCTTGGGACAGGGAAGGGGACTGAAGCTTTCTTT. Using reference TRBV3-1 and TRBJ1-1 for the parts outside the CDR3, the full variable domain is DTAVSQTPKYLVTQMGNDKSIKCEQNLGHDTMYWYKQDSKKFLKIMFSYNNKELIINETVPNRFSPKSPDKAHLNLHINSLELGDSAVYFCASSLGTGKGTEAFFGQGTRLTVV.

The V call is TRBV20-1, the J call TRBJ2-5, with 7 bases aligning to TRBD2. There are 13 residues in the CDR3. Germline CDR1 DFQATT, CDR2 SNEGSKA (reference sequence). J gave up 4 bases and V 6 bases, and 8 bases lay outside the gene matches. DNA of the CDR3: TGCAGTGCCCGTCGGGGGGTAGGAGAGACCCAGTACTTC. This encodes CSARRGVGETQYF.

This rearrangement joins TRBV12-3 or TRBV12-4 to TRBJ1-5, with 7 bases that match TRBD1. V was pared by 6 bases and J by 1 base, with 3 bases of the junction left unmatched. CDR3 size: 14 residues. The CDR3 DNA is TGTGCCAGCAGCCAGGGGGGAAGCAATCAGCCCCAGCATTTT. The encoded protein is CASSQGGSNQPQHF.

The chain combines TRBV3-1 with TRBJ1-4, with a tentative D call TRBD1 (6 bases). The CDR3 runs to 13 residues. Germline V gives CDR1 LGHDT, CDR2 YNNKEL (reference sequence). V was shortened by 6 bases and J by 8 bases, with 13 bases between the two germline ends. CDR3 amino acids: CASRSGQNEKLFF. CDR3 bases: TGTGCCAGCAGGTCCGGACAGAACGAAAAACTGTTTTTT. The whole variable domain, remainder taken from reference TRBV3-1 and TRBJ1-4, is DTAVSQTPKYLVTQMGNDKSIKCEQNLGHDTMYWYKQDSKKFLKIMFSYNNKELIINETVPNRFSPKSPDKAHLNLHINSLELGDSAVYFCASRSGQNEKLFFGSGTQLSVL.

The chain has TRBV10-3 and TRBJ2-7; tentative D call: TRBD1 (5 bases). The CDR3 spans 14 residues. The germline gives CDR1 ENHRY, CDR2 SYGVKD. V was pared by 2 bases and J by 4 bases, with 12 bases between. The chain's CDR3 is CAISEVAPGYEQYF. The DNA for the CDR3 is TGTGCCATCAGTGAGGTGGCCCCAGGGTACGAGCAGTACTTC.

The V and J genes are TRBV12-3 or TRBV12-4 and TRBJ2-7, with 11 positions matching TRBD2. This CDR3 region has 14 residues. With V trimmed by 6 bases and J by 7 bases, 8 bases remained unmatched. The CDR3 loop is CASSPTSGSLEQYF. CDR3 sequence (DNA): TGTGCCAGCAGCCCAACTAGCGGGAGTCTAGAGCAGTACTTC.

This chain joins TRBV6-2 or TRBV6-3 and TRBJ2-7; D is undetermined. This CDR3 has 13 amino acids. Trimming took 7 bases from V and 2 from J, leaving 12 bases between them. Per germline, CDR1 MNHEY and CDR2 SVGEGT. The CDR3 region is CASTRSATYEQYF. As DNA, the CDR3 is TGTGCCAGCACTCGATCGGCAACCTACGAGCAGTACTTC.

The chain uses TRBV30 and TRBJ2-5, with D tentatively TRBD1 (5 bases). Per germline, CDR1 GTSNPN and CDR2 SVGIG (reference sequence). The CDR3 spans 14 residues. V was cut by 6 bases and J by 2 bases, with 16 bases left in between. The CDR3 loop is CACISRADQETQYF. In nucleotides, the CDR3 is TGTGCCTGCATTTCCAGGGCTGATCAAGAGACCCAGTACTTC.

The chain joins TRBV20-1 to TRBJ2-6; tentative D call: TRBD2 (6 bases). Trimming pared 0 bases from V and 4 bases from J, leaving 16 bases between. Germline lookup yields CDR1 DFQATT and CDR2 SNEGSKA (reference sequence). The CDR3 is made up of 17 amino acids. The CDR3 region is CSARDSRRGYGANVLTF. DNA of the CDR3: TGCAGTGCTAGAGATTCACGTCGGGGGTACGGGGCCAACGTCCTGACTTTC.

J is TRBJ2-7 and V is TRBV20-1, with 7 bases that match TRBD2. Unmatched junction bases numbered 11, after V lost 5 bases and J lost 4 bases. The germline CDR1 and CDR2 sequences are DFQATT and SNEGSKA (reference sequence). CDR3 length equals 14 residues. CDR3 amino acids: CSALRASGTYEQYF. The CDR3 DNA sequence: TGCAGTGCTTTGAGGGCTAGCGGTACGTACGAGCAGTACTTC.

This clonotype appeared a single time. This chain joins TRBV28 and TRBJ2-7, with TRBD2 identical over 7 bases. The CDR3 extends over 15 amino acids. The germline gives CDR1 MDHEN, CDR2 SYDVKM. Unmatched junction bases numbered 6, after V lost 4 bases and J lost 0 bases. The CDR3 protein is CASSSPASGSYEQYF. The CDR3 bases are TGTGCCAGCAGTTCACCCGCTAGCGGCTCCTACGAGCAGTACTTC.